In this sample, the clone carrying this T cell receptor (beta chain) turned up a few times. The data were taken from a study of T cells in Graves' hyperthyroidism and ophthalmopathy. Background on the study: At initial diagnosis, before any treatment had begun, peripheral blood was obtained.

The study defined stable Graves' hyperthyroidism as no ophthalmopathy progression within 18 months. Aged 18 to 65, the patients had hyperthyroidism that was newly diagnosed and had lasted under 2 months. Researchers amplified the TCR beta CDR3 regions from RNA transcripts. Carried out on the TCR CDR3, a first-round RT-PCR used the HTBI primer set. TCRdb fed the multiplex PCR reads into MiXCR, producing one record per CDR3 protein. This sample yields 400,000 to 550,000 distinct CDR3 sequences, of which roughly 14% are seen a single time; around a sixth belongs to the top ten. V was pared by 4 bases and J by 4 bases, with 11 bases between. This CDR3 contains 13 residues. CDR1 and CDR2 (germline): SGHDT, YYEEEE.

V gene TRBV5-6 combines with J gene TRBJ1-2; D remains ambiguous. The specimen was blood. The origin of this receptor is a young woman with Graves' hyperthyroidism. The CDR3 loop is CASSVEAGYGYTF. CDR3 in DNA: TGTGCCAGCAGCGTCGAAGCTGGCTATGGCTACACCTTC.